This entry features one T cell receptor beta chain sequence. Its antigen remains undetermined. Base-call qualities are not available, and no considerably larger clone is one nucleotide away. In light of the paper, this sample's time point label describes: cells obtained before transplantation from donor or recipient. CD3+CD4+ and CD3+CD8+ populations were FACS-sorted from unstimulated pre-transplant donor and recipient cells taken from spleen or lymph nodes. These data come from a study of graft-versus-host responses after intestinal transplantation listed by TCRdb under 2021. Context from the whole study: Recipients received multivisceral, liver-intestinal, or isolated intestinal transplants. Every recipient was given anti-thymocyte globulin induction, then maintenance tacrolimus and steroids for approximately 3 years. After intestinal transplantation, graft-versus-host and host-versus-graft alloreactive T cell clones in the graft, circulation and bone marrow were tracked using bulk TCR-beta CDR3 sequencing. To identify alloreactive clones, pre-transplant mixed lymphocyte reaction products were sequenced and then compared with unstimulated pre-transplant donor and recipient T cells. The cohort enrolled about two dozen intestinal transplant recipients, one of whom was a retransplant, and a few patients without pretransplant specimens were excluded. A peak of at least 4% donor T cells among recipient peripheral blood mononuclear cells was the definition used for donor T cell macrochimerism. Instead of going to the commercial service, samples from a few later patients were sequenced in-house on an Illumina MiSeq and processed with MiXCR.

What the research found in general, with its limitations: Peak levels of circulating GvH clones were associated with declines in HvG clones early after transplant. High GvH to HvG T cell clonal ratios were observed in the allografts of patients with donor T cell macrochimerism. GvH clones were found in recipient bone marrow, and some of the GvH clones appeared earlier in ileal mucosa or blood, which is consistent with an intestinal mucosal origin. The conclusions were limited by the relatively low number and heterogeneity of the intestinal transplant patients.

The CDR3 measures 15 amino acids from cysteine to phenylalanine. Just the 45-base CDR3 DNA is kept, in frame starting at base 1. Deletion took 3 bases off V and 3 bases off J, with a span of 16 bases between the germline ends. CDR1 and CDR2 are read off the germline V gene (reference sequence) as GTSNPN and SVGIG. Library preparation employed the immunoSEQ multiplex PCR assay. For most patients, genomic DNA was isolated with the Qiagen DNeasy Blood and Tissue Kit and shipped frozen to Adaptive Biotechnologies for TCR sequencing. High-throughput TCR-beta CDR3 sequencing of genomic DNA from most patients was performed by Adaptive Biotechnologies. As for the authors' bioinformatics: Adaptive's ImmunoSEQ software was the source of the TCR sequencing data for about 20 patients, while a few other patients were processed with MiXCR and VDJtools. To correct CD4 versus CD8 sorting errors, any sequence found in both subsets at a frequency ratio below 5:1 was removed. CDR3 nucleotide sequences shared between donor and recipient were removed because their origin could not be assigned. To count as alloreactive, a clone needed at least 2-fold expansion over unstimulated cells and a minimum CFSE-low frequency of 0.002% (template counts) or 0.001% (read counts). Mappable clones were those detected in sequenced pre-transplant spleen, lymph node, or MLR CFSE-low populations of the donor or recipient. The cumulative frequency of alloreactive clones was calculated as a percentage of all sequences, weighted by copy number. This immuneACCESS table, as held by TCRdb, lists in-frame sequences with V and J called but not all clones. Of the missing ones, under half trace to an unresolved V gene in checked studies; the others have no known cause. V, J and clone size are taken as reported in that table, and D and trimming were inferred from the DNA itself. Recorded for this sample are 80,000 to 100,000 clones; around 92% of them occurred a single time. Of the sample, around 0.2% is held by the ten largest clones.

Recombination linked TRBV30 to TRBJ2-3; a tentative D match to TRBD2 spans 5 bases. The clonotype originates from a human donor who was the organ donor for an intestinal transplant. Here the sequenced sample was unstimulated CD4+ T cells sorted from spleen or lymph node cells, taken before transplant. The nucleotide sequence is TGTGCCTGGAGCAACCCGGAGGCCAAGACAGATACGCAGTATTTT. It translates to CAWSNPEAKTDTQYF.